This TCR beta chain was sequenced in a study of OX40 agonist ivuxolimab in advanced cancers. Study background: Allowance was made for prior anti-PD-1, anti-PD-L1 or anti-CTLA-4 therapy, and 40% to 45% had some. Partial response was recorded in three patients: one hepatocellular carcinoma and two cutaneous melanoma cases.

Profiling relied on immunoSEQ multiplex PCR, and the TCRdb table lists in-frame clones only, not all of them. The sample lists approximately 72,000 clones; 88% were seen once. Study-level points and caveats: CD8+ T cells averaged more expanded clones than CD4+. CD4+ and CD8+ blood T cells expanded clonally by week 6 at 0.1 to 3.0 mg/kg.

With regard to this clone: Its antigen is unidentified.

Here the sequenced sample was CD4+ or CD8+ T cells sorted from blood, taken in a trial of the OX40 agonist ivuxolimab. This sequence originates from an adult with an advanced solid tumor such as melanoma, head and neck, liver or kidney cancer.

The CDR3 region is CASSLYDRDNYGYTF. CDR3 nucleotides: TGCGCCAGCAGCTTGTATGACAGAGACAACTATGGCTACACCTTC. This chain uses TRBV5-1 with TRBJ1-2; a possible D gene is TRBD1 (5 bases). The V gene's germline CDR1 is SGHRS and CDR2 YFSETQ. Trimming pared 1 base from V and 2 bases from J, leaving 12 bases between. CDR3 length: 15 residues.